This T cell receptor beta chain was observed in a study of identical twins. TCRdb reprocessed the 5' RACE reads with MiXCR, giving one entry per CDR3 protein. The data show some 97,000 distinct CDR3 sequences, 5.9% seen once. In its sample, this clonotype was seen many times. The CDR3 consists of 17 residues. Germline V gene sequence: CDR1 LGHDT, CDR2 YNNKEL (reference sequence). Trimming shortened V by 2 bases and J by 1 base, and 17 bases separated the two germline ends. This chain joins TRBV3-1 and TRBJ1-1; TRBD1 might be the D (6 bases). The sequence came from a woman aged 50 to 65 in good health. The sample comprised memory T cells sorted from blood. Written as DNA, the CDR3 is TGTGCCAGCAGCCAATTTTTGGGGGGCGCGGAGAACACTGAAGCTTTCTTT. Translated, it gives CASSQFLGGAENTEAFF.